The following is a T cell receptor (beta chain) sequence with its context. The antigen is not known. The sample's treatment: roughly 20 received Ad26.COV2.S at low or high dose, single or two shots; about 5 received placebo; per-sample allocation not given. Day 63 after the first injection of vaccine or placebo was the sampling time. An Ad26 vector was used to express Wuhan-strain SARS-CoV-2 spike as the vaccine. Only in-frame clones appear in the TCRdb table, and some are missing; sequencing was by immunoSEQ multiplex PCR. The table shows hundreds of thousands of clones, with around 87% occurring only once. The record originates from a study of Ad26.COV2.S vaccination and SARS-CoV-2 variants. Background on the study: By the intramuscular route, Ad26.COV2.S was given once, or twice 56 days apart. Study-level findings and limits: Researchers cautioned that TCR breadth and depth analyses may have underestimated total T cell responses.

CDR3 length: 13 residues. This sequence was found in a person between 18 and 59 years old who received the Ad26.COV2.S COVID-19 vaccine or a placebo. This chain links TRBV21-1 with TRBJ2-7; TRBD1 is the table's D call, not checked against the DNA. TRBV21-1 is listed as a pseudogene. The starting material was peripheral blood, obtained in a trial of Ad26.COV2.S vaccine versus placebo. The CDR3 region has the DNA TGTGCCAGCAGCAAAGGTGGCAGTTACGAGCAGTACTTC. It translates to CASSKGGSYEQYF.